This T cell receptor (beta chain) appears in the sequencing data of a study of neurological immune-mediated disorders. From the 5' RACE reads, TCRdb called clonotypes with MiXCR, one entry per CDR3 protein. The profile shows 84,000 or so distinct CDR3 sequences, about 4% of them singletons. This clonotype was seen many times. Documented time point: longitudinal time-point 3. The V gene's germline CDR1 is SGDLS and CDR2 YYNGEE. This CDR3 comprises 14 residues. V lost 0 bases and J lost 4, with 11 bases in between. This chain links TRBV9 with TRBJ2-7; the D call may be TRBD1 or TRBD2 (5 bases each). Source material: PBMCs. This clonotype originated in a woman between 55 and 75 years old with multiple sclerosis. For the CDR3, the DNA is TGTGCCAGCAGCGTAGAAGAGGGGAATTACGAGCAGTACTTC. This translates into CASSVEEGNYEQYF.